The present entry profiles one T cell receptor beta chain with its context. Its antigen is not known. This specimen comes from a study of T cell responses to AZD1222 COVID-19 vaccine. CDR3 length equals 15 residues. Trimming cost V 5 bases and J 6 bases; bases outside gene matches: 7. Germline CDR1 reads LNHDA; CDR2 reads SQIVND (reference sequence). Using immunoSEQ multiplex PCR, the repertoire was profiled, and TCRdb retains in-frame clones only, with some absent. This sample yields roughly 270,000 clones, of which about 94% are seen a single time; 0.55% belongs to the top ten. Overall study results and limits: Spike was spanned by vaccine-associated CD4 TCRs, which were dominant at 160-218 and 743-854. Targeting of unmutated variant regions was reportedly seen in nearly half of spike-specific TCRs.

Whether given at about 4 or about 12 weeks, second doses were pooled. The rearrangement joins TRBV19 to TRBJ2-7, with 13 bases matching TRBD2. The TCR comes from an adult who received the AZD1222 COVID-19 vaccine. Sample: peripheral blood, taken 28 days after the second AZD1222 dose. CDR3 residues: CASSASTSGRLEQYF. For the CDR3, the DNA is TGTGCCAGTAGTGCATCGACTAGCGGGAGGCTCGAGCAGTACTTC. The full variable domain, in which reference TRBV19 and TRBJ2-7 provide the parts outside the CDR3, is DGGITQSPKYLFRKEGQNVTLSCEQNLNHDAMYWYRQDPGQGLRLIYYSQIVNDFQKGDIAEGYSVSREKKESFPLTVTSAQKNPTAFYLCASSASTSGRLEQYFGPGTRLTVT.